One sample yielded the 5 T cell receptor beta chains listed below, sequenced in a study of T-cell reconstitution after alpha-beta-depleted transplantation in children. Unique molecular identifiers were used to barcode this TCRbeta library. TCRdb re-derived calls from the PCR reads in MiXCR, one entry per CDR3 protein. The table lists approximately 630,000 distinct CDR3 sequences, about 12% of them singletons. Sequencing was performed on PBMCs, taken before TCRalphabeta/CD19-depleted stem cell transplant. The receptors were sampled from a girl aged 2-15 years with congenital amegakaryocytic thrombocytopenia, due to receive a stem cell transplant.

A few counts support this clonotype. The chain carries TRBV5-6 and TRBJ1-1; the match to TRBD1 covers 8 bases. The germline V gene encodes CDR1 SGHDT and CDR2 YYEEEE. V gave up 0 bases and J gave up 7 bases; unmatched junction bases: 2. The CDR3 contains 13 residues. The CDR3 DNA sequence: TGTGCCAGCAGCTTGGCAGGGGGCGTTGAAGCTTTCTTT. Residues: CASSLAGGVEAFF.

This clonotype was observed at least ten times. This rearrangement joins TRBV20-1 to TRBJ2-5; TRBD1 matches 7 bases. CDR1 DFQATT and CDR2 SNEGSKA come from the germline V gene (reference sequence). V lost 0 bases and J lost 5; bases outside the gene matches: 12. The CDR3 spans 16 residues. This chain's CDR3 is CSARDERQGSPETQYF. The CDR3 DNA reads TGCAGTGCTAGAGATGAAAGACAGGGATCCCCGGAGACCCAGTACTTC.

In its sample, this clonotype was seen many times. The chain's CDR3 is CASSLEASGSQKTQYF. In nucleotides, the CDR3 is TGTGCCAGCAGCTTAGAGGCTAGCGGGAGTCAGAAGACCCAGTACTTC. The rearrangement joins TRBV11-2 to TRBJ2-5; TRBD2 aligns across 10 bases. The CDR3 contains 16 residues. V shed 0 bases and J 6 bases; nucleotides not matched to a gene: 7. CDR1 SGHAT and CDR2 FQNNGV come from the germline V gene.

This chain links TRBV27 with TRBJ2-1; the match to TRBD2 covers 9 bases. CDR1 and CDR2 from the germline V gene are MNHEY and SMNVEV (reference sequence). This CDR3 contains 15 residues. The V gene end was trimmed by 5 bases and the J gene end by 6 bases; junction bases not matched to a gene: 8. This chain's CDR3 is CASSPIAGAGNEQFF. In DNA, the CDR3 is TGTGCCAGCAGTCCAATAGCGGGAGCGGGCAATGAGCAGTTCTTC.

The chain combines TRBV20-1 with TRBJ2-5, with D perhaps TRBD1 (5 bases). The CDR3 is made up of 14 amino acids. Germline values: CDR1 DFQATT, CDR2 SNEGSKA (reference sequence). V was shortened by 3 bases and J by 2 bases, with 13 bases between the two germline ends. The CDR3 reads CSARTDNKQETQYF. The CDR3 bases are TGCAGTGCTAGGACAGACAATAAACAAGAGACCCAGTACTTC.